A few counts support the clone carrying this T cell receptor beta chain. Each of the donors was a healthy bone marrow donor. This sample is drawn from a study of cytomegalovirus exposure and HLA in healthy donors. PCR employed 60 Vbeta and 13 Jbeta primers. Libraries were prepared by immunoSEQ multiplex PCR; TCRdb keeps only in-frame clonotypes and omits some of them. The sample records 180,000 or so clones, 70% to 80% being singletons. This TCR was recovered from a man between 18 and 35 years old in good health and CMV-seronegative. The specimen was PBMCs.

As DNA, the CDR3 is TGTGCCAGCAGCTTGCGGGGGACCGAGCAGTACTTC. Translation gives CASSLRGTEQYF. The chain links TRBV5-4 to TRBJ2-7, with a possible D match to TRBD2 (6 bases). This CDR3 spans 12 amino acids. Trimming left V 1 base short and J 6 bases short, with 8 bases between. The germline V gene has CDR1 SGHNT and CDR2 YYREEE (reference sequence).